One and the same sample provided the 23 T cell receptor beta chains below, sequenced in a study of neurological immune-mediated disorders. TCRdb fed the 5' RACE reads into MiXCR, producing one record per CDR3 protein. The sample consists of fewer than 90,000 distinct CDR3 sequences, about 9.4% of them appearing once. Sample time point: longitudinal time-point 1 (baseline). Sequenced material: PBMCs. These TCRs come from a man aged 30 to 39 in good health.

This clonotype appeared many times. The CDR3: CASSDGTSSTDTQYF. CDR3 in DNA: TGTGCCAGCAGTGATGGTACTTCTAGCACAGATACGCAGTATTTT. This rearrangement joins TRBV6-4 to TRBJ2-3, with no clear D. The V end lost 3 bases, the J end lost 0 bases, and 10 bases lay between the germline ends. This CDR3 is 15 amino acids long. Germline CDR1 is MRHNA and CDR2 is SNTAGT.

With regard to this clonotype: Since a much larger clone is just one base distant, this may be a read error. The rearrangement joins TRBV4-1 to TRBJ1-5, with D uncertain. Trimming removed 1 base from V and 3 bases from J, with 10 bases in between. Germline V gives CDR1 MGHRA, CDR2 YSYEKL. The CDR3 has 15 residues. CDR3 nucleotide sequence: TGCGCCAGCAGCCAAGTGGAGGGCTACAATCAGCCCCAGCATTTT. Its protein is CASSQVEGYNQPQHF.

In this sample, this clonotype turned up many times. J is TRBJ2-1 and V is TRBV9, with 10 bases identical to TRBD1. CDR3 length: 16 amino acids. The junction had 12 bases not matched to a gene; V was cut back by 4 bases and J by 8 bases. The germline CDR1 and CDR2 sequences are SGDLS and YYNGEE. The CDR3 here is CASSISGTGVYDEQFF. DNA of the CDR3: TGTGCCAGCAGCATCTCCGGGACAGGGGTGTACGATGAGCAGTTCTTC.

The chain uses TRBV5-1 and TRBJ1-5; D is ambiguous. CDR1 is SGHRS and CDR2 is YFSETQ in the germline V gene. V gave up 3 bases and J gave up 5 bases, with 9 bases separating them. The CDR3 contains 13 residues. The CDR3 protein is CASSWGLDQPQHF. Here the CDR3 DNA reads TGCGCCAGCAGCTGGGGTCTGGATCAGCCCCAGCATTTT.

This clonotype was picked up many times. CDR3 loop: CASRRTANTGELFF. CDR3 bases: TGCGCCAGCCGTCGGACAGCGAACACCGGGGAGCTGTTTTTT. The chain is built from TRBV5-1 and TRBJ2-2, with D possibly TRBD1 on 6 matching bases. This CDR3 comprises 14 residues. CDR1 SGHRS and CDR2 YFSETQ come from the germline V gene. The ends were cut back, 7 bases at V and 0 bases at J, with 10 bases in the middle.

This clonotype was recorded many times. The chain uses TRBV7-2 and TRBJ2-2; D is unresolved. Germline CDR1 SGHTA, CDR2 FQGNSA. The CDR3 totals 14 residues. The V gene lost 2 bases and the J gene lost 0 bases, with 4 bases spanning the gap. CDR3 coding DNA: TGTGCCAGCAGCTTACTAGCGAACACCGGGGAGCTGTTTTTT. Its translation is CASSLLANTGELFF.

In its sample, this clonotype was seen many times. The genes are TRBV5-1 and TRBJ1-3, with D perhaps matching TRBD1 (5 bases). CDR3 length equals 14 residues. The V end was cut by 0 bases, the J end by 8 bases, with 12 bases between. Germline CDR1 and CDR2: SGHRS and YFSETQ. The CDR3: CASSLEQAGDTIYF. CDR3 sequence (DNA): TGCGCCAGCAGCTTGGAACAGGCTGGGGACACCATATATTTT.

In its sample, this clonotype was seen many times. The chain links TRBV19 to TRBJ1-5; 7 bases are a match to TRBD1. CDR3 length: 13 residues. Germline V CDR1 and CDR2: LNHDA, SQIVND (reference sequence). Unmatched junction bases numbered 6, after V lost 8 bases and J lost 5 bases. CDR3 sequence (DNA): TGTGCCAGTGACGACAGGGTCGATCAGCCCCAGCATTTT. Residues: CASDDRVDQPQHF. Full variable domain (rest looked up from reference TRBV19 and TRBJ1-5): DGGITQSPKYLFRKEGQNVTLSCEQNLNHDAMYWYRQDPGQGLRLIYYSQIVNDFQKGDIAEGYSVSREKKESFPLTVTSAQKNPTAFYLCASDDRVDQPQHFGDGTRLSIL.

The chain couples TRBV5-1 to TRBJ2-7; TRBD1 aligns across 7 bases. Germline V gives CDR1 SGHRS, CDR2 YFSETQ. V dropped 0 bases and J dropped 1; count of bases not matched to a gene: 4. This CDR3 has 15 residues. The CDR3 region has the DNA TGCGCCAGCAGCTTGGGGCCAGGGGGATCCTACGAGCAGTACTTC. Amino acid sequence: CASSLGPGGSYEQYF. Supplemented by reference TRBV5-1 and TRBJ2-7, the full variable domain reads KAGVTQTPRYLIKTRGQQVTLSCSPISGHRSVSWYQQTPGQGLQFLFEYFSETQRNKGNFPGRFSGRQFSNSRSEMNVSTLELGDSALYLCASSLGPGGSYEQYFGPGTRLTVT.

The sample holds many counts of this clonotype. The rearrangement uses TRBV20-1 and TRBJ2-5; 7 nucleotides agree with TRBD1. Per germline, CDR1 DFQATT and CDR2 SNEGSKA (reference sequence). The J segment lost 3 bases and the V segment lost 3 bases, leaving 4 bases of the junction unmatched. The CDR3 extends over 13 amino acids. The CDR3 protein is CSARDRSKETQYF. The CDR3 DNA is TGCAGTGCTAGGGACAGGAGCAAAGAGACCCAGTACTTC.

Note on this clonotype: A much larger clone differs from this one at a single base, so this may be a read error. This chain connects TRBV10-3 to TRBJ2-7; perhaps TRBD2 as D (6 bases). CDR3 size: 14 residues. V lost 0 bases and J lost 6, with 12 bases in between. The germline V gene has CDR1 ENHRY and CDR2 SYGVKD. The CDR3 DNA follows: TGTGCCATCAGTGAGTCGGCGGGAAGGTGCGAGCAGTACTTC. Translation gives CAISESAGRCEQYF.

The V gene is TRBV30, the J gene TRBJ2-2; the D gene is possibly TRBD2 (7 bases). CDR3 length: 17 residues. The V gene lost 2 bases and the J gene lost 4 bases, with 20 bases spanning the gap. Per the germline V gene, CDR1 is GTSNPN and CDR2 is SVGIG (reference sequence). The CDR3 bases are TGTGCCTGGAGTCTATGGGCGACTGGGGGGGCCACCGGGGAGCTGTTTTTT. Its translation is CAWSLWATGGATGELFF.

This clonotype was picked up many times. The chain couples TRBV5-1 to TRBJ2-5, with a possible D match to TRBD1 (5 bases). V was trimmed by 3 bases and J by 1 base, leaving 13 bases between them. Germline values: CDR1 SGHRS, CDR2 YFSETQ. The CDR3 spans 15 residues. CDR3 sequence: CASSSRERGQETQYF. Written as DNA, the CDR3 is TGCGCCAGCAGCTCCAGGGAAAGGGGCCAAGAGACCCAGTACTTC.

This clonotype came up a few times. The V call is TRBV3-1, the J call TRBJ1-1; D not resolved. V was pared by 5 bases and J by 0 bases, with 10 bases between. CDR1 and CDR2 (germline): LGHDT, YNNKEL (reference sequence). The CDR3 totals 14 residues. The chain's CDR3 is CASSTRGMNTEAFF. CDR3 DNA sequence: TGTGCCAGCAGCACACGAGGGATGAACACTGAAGCTTTCTTT.

The genes are TRBV9 and TRBJ2-2; TRBD2 might be the D (5 bases). Germline CDR1 is SGDLS and CDR2 is YYNGEE. Trimming cost V 4 bases and J 1 base, with 17 bases left between them. The CDR3 is made up of 17 amino acids. CDR3 coding DNA: TGTGCCAGCAGCACTATTTCCGGACTGAAGAACACCGGGGAGCTGTTTTTT. Translation gives CASSTISGLKNTGELFF. The entire variable domain, with the rest obtained from reference TRBV9 and TRBJ2-2, is as follows: DSGVTQTPKHLITATGQRVTLRCSPRSGDLSVYWYQQSLDQGLQFLIQYYNGEERAKGNILERFSAQQFPDLHSELNLSSLELGDSALYFCASSTISGLKNTGELFFGEGSRLTVL.

This clonotype was seen repeatedly, ten times or more. The gene calls are TRBV5-5 and TRBJ1-4, with 8 positions matching TRBD1. The CDR3 extends over 15 amino acids. V lost 4 bases to trimming and J lost 8 bases; unmatched junction nucleotides: 10. The germline V gene encodes CDR1 SGHKS and CDR2 YYEKEE (reference sequence). Here the CDR3 reads CASSLGQGRGEKLFF. The DNA for the CDR3 is TGTGCCAGCAGCCTCGGACAGGGTAGGGGCGAAAAACTGTTTTTT.

V and J are TRBV29-1 and TRBJ1-1; the D is unclear. From germline, CDR1 is SQVTM and CDR2 ANQGSEA. The length of the CDR3 is 12 residues. The V end was cut by 3 bases, the J end by 4 bases, with 9 bases between. The CDR3 DNA sequence: TGCAGCGTTGATCGCGAGATCACTGAAGCTTTCTTT. Translating it yields CSVDREITEAFF.

Ten or more counts support this clonotype. The V and J genes are TRBV5-1 and TRBJ2-1; no definite D call. The CDR3 is 16 residues long. Between the trimmed V and J ends, which lost 0 bases and 2 bases, there was a span of 12 bases. CDR1 SGHRS and CDR2 YFSETQ come from the germline V gene. The CDR3 here is CASSLVVGAPYNEQFF. The CDR3 DNA sequence: TGCGCCAGCAGCTTGGTAGTGGGCGCTCCCTACAATGAGCAGTTCTTC. The variable domain in full, with the rest retrieved from reference TRBV5-1 and TRBJ2-1, is KAGVTQTPRYLIKTRGQQVTLSCSPISGHRSVSWYQQTPGQGLQFLFEYFSETQRNKGNFPGRFSGRQFSNSRSEMNVSTLELGDSALYLCASSLVVGAPYNEQFFGPGTRLTVL.

This clonotype was detected ten times or more. One junction end disagrees with the germline gene, perhaps due to a read error. The chain is built from TRBV3-1 and TRBJ2-7, with D uncertain. Germline-derived CDR1 and CDR2 are LGHDT and YNNKEL (reference sequence). CDR3 length: 10 residues. DNA of the CDR3: TGTGCCAGCTCCGCAGCCCTGCCAGGCTTC. It codes for CASSAALPGF.

This clonotype was detected many times. The V call is TRBV7-2, the J call TRBJ1-1; D unresolved. This CDR3 comprises 17 residues. The V end was cut by 1 base, the J end by 3 bases, with 18 bases between. Per the germline V gene, CDR1 is SGHTA and CDR2 is FQGNSA. The CDR3 sequence is CASSLGENPFGDTEAFF. The CDR3 DNA reads as TGTGCCAGCAGCTTAGGGGAGAATCCCTTCGGGGACACTGAAGCTTTCTTT.

This clonotype was counted at least ten times. This chain uses TRBV28 with TRBJ2-4, with D possibly being TRBD2 (7 bases). Germline CDR1 is MDHEN and CDR2 is SYDVKM. V was shortened by 6 bases and J by 6 bases, with 15 bases between the two germline ends. The CDR3 sequence is 14 residues long. The CDR3 region is CASSGRGGGNIQYF. CDR3 nucleotides: TGTGCCAGCAGCGGGCGCGGGGGCGGAAACATTCAGTACTTC.

This clonotype was counted ten times or more. J is TRBJ2-1 and V is TRBV14; 10 bases align to TRBD2. The CDR3 runs to 15 residues. The germline gives CDR1 SGHDN, CDR2 FVKESK. The V and J ends lost 2 bases and 7 bases, in that order; junction bases with no gene match: 5. CDR3 nucleotide sequence: TGTGCCAGCAGCCAATTGAGCGGGAGGGGGAATGAGCAGTTCTTC. It translates to CASSQLSGRGNEQFF.

The table lists this clonotype with a count of one. J is TRBJ2-2 and V is TRBV20-1, with unresolved D. The CDR3 totals 12 residues. Trimming pared 6 bases from V and 6 bases from J, leaving 11 bases between. In germline, CDR1 is DFQATT, CDR2 SNEGSKA (reference sequence). This chain's CDR3 is CSAPTISGELFF. As DNA, the CDR3 is TGCAGTGCACCTACGATCTCCGGGGAGCTGTTTTTT.